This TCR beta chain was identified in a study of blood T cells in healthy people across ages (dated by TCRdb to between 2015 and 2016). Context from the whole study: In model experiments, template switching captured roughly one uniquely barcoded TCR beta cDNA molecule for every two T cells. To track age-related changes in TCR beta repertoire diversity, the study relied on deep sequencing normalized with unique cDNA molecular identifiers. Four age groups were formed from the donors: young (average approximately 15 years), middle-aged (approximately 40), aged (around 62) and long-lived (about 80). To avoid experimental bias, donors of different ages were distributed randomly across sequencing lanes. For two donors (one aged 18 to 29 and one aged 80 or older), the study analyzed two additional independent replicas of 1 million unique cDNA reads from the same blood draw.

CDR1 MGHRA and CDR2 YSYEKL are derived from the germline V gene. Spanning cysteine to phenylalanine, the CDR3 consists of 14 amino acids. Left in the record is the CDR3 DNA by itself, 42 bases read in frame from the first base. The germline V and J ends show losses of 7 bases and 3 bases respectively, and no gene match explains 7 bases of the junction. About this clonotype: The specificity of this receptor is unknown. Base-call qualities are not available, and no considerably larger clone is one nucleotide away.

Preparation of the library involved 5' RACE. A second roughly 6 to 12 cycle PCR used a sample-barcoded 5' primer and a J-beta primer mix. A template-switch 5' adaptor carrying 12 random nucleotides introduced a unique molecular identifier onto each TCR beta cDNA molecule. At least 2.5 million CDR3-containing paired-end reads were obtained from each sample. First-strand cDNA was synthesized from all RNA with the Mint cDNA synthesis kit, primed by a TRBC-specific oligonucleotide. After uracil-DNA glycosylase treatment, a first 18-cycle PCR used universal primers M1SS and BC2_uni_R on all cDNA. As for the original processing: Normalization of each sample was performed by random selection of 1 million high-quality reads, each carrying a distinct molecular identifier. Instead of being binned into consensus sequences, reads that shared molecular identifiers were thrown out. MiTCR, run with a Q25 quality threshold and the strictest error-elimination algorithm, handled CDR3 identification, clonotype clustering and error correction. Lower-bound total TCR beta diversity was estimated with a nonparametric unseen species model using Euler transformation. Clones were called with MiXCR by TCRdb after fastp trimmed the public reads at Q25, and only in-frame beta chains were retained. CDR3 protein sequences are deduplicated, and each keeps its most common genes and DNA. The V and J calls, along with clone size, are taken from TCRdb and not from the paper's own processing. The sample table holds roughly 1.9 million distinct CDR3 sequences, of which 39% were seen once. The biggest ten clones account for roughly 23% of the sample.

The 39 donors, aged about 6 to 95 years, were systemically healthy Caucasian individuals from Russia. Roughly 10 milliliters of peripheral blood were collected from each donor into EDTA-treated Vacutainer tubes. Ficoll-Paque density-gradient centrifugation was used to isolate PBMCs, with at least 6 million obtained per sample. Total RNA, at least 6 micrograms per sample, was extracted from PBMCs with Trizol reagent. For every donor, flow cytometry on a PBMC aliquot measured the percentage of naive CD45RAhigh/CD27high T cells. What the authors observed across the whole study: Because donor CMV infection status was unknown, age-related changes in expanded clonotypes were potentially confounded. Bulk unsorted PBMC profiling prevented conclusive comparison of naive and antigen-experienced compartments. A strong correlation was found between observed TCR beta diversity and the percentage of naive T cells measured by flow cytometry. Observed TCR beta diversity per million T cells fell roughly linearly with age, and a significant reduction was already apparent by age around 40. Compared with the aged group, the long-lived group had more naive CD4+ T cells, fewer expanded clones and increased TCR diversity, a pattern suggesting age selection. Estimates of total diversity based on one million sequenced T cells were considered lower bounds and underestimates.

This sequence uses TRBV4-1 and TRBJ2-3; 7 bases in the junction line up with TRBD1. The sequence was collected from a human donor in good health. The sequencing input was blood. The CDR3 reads CASNLQGSTDTQYF. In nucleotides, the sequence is TGCGCCAGCAACCTACAGGGGTCTACAGATACGCAGTATTTT.